A single sample gave rise to the 20 T cell receptor beta chains below, sequenced in a study of blood T cells in healthy people across ages (dated by TCRdb to 2015 to 2017). Receptor libraries were prepared by 5' RACE. The data were produced on an Illumina HiSeq 2500. A second PCR of about 7 to 12 cycles was run with a J-beta primer mix and a sample-barcoded 5' primer. The raw public data were reprocessed by TCRdb itself: fastp quality trimming at Q25, MiXCR clonotype calling, in-frame beta chains only. Records with the same CDR3 protein are collapsed into one entry carrying the most frequent genes and DNA. The sample table holds hundreds of thousands of distinct CDR3 sequences, of which approximately 60% were seen once. The top ten constitute roughly 25% of the sample. The sequencing input was blood. The receptor set was obtained from a man aged 40-49 years in good health.

The gene calls are TRBV6-2 or TRBV6-3 and TRBJ2-7; 7 bases are a match to TRBD1. The CDR3 totals 13 residues. J gave up 3 bases and V 7 bases, and 6 bases lay outside the gene matches. The germline CDR1 and CDR2 sequences are MNHEY and SVGEGT. CDR3 coding DNA: TGTGCCAGCAACAGGGGACAGAACTACGAGCAGTACTTC. It translates to CASNRGQNYEQYF.

The rearrangement links TRBV12-3 or TRBV12-4 to TRBJ2-7, with 7 nucleotides matching TRBD1. The CDR3 contains 15 residues. V lost 1 base and J lost 2; bases outside the gene matches: 5. The CDR3 nucleotides are TGTGCCAGCAGTTTAGGTGGGACAGCGACCTACGAGCAGTACTTC. Translating gives CASSLGGTATYEQYF.

The rearrangement joins TRBV6-5 to TRBJ2-7, with 8 bases fitting TRBD2. The germline V gene encodes CDR1 MNHEY and CDR2 SVGAGI. Trimming removed 5 bases from V and 5 bases from J; junction bases left unmatched: 11. The CDR3 loop spans 15 amino acids. The CDR3 sequence: CASSNQAGVGHEQYF. In DNA form, the CDR3 reads TGTGCCAGCAGTAACCAAGCGGGGGTGGGCCACGAGCAGTACTTC.

The gene calls are TRBV4-3 and TRBJ1-5; perhaps TRBD1 as D (5 bases). The CDR3 has 14 amino acids. The V end was cut by 1 base, the J end by 7 bases, with 11 bases between. Germline V gene lookup returns CDR1 LGHNA and CDR2 YSLEER. In DNA form, the CDR3 reads TGCGCCAGCAGCCAAGTAACAGGATACCAGCCCCAGCATTTT. Its translation: CASSQVTGYQPQHF.

This clonotype was found a few times. The chain links TRBV12-3 or TRBV12-4 to TRBJ2-1, with unresolved D. Trimming removed 7 bases from V and 6 bases from J, with 10 bases in between. The CDR3 sequence is 12 residues long. Here the CDR3 DNA reads TGTGCCAGCACGCATCCGCCCAATGAGCAGTTCTTC. This sequence encodes CASTHPPNEQFF.

V gene TRBV20-1 combines with J gene TRBJ2-5; D remains ambiguous. The assigned J gene may be wrong: the sequence end matches TRBJ2-7 better. Per the germline V gene, CDR1 is DFQATT and CDR2 is SNEGSKA (reference sequence). CDR3 length equals 11 residues. In DNA form, the CDR3 reads TGCAGTGCTAGACAAATCTACGAGCAGTACTTC. Translation gives CSARQIYEQYF.

CDR3 bases: TGTGCCAGCAGCAAAGCGGCGCAGGGGAAAAACTATGGCTACACCTTC. It encodes CASSKAAQGKNYGYTF. This chain uses TRBV21-1 with TRBJ1-2; TRBD1 reflects the table's D call only, with no check against the DNA. TRBV21-1 is noted as a pseudogene. The CDR3 extends over 16 amino acids.

The rearrangement links TRBV6-1 to TRBJ1-1; D unclear. Deletions cut 7 bases from V and 1 base from J, with 13 bases between. Germline V gene data show CDR1 as MNHNS and CDR2 as SASEGT. CDR3 length: 14 amino acids. CDR3 amino acids: CASKGYGTNTEAFF. CDR3 DNA sequence: TGTGCCAGCAAAGGGTACGGTACGAACACTGAAGCTTTCTTT.

This chain joins TRBV7-2 and TRBJ2-1, with 8 bases that match TRBD2. The CDR3 runs 16 residues. V lost 1 base, J lost 5 bases, and 7 bases stayed unmatched. From germline, CDR1 is SGHTA and CDR2 FQGNSA. CDR3 region: CASSLGSGIRHNEQFF. The CDR3 DNA reads as TGTGCCAGCAGCTTAGGTAGCGGGATACGCCACAATGAGCAGTTCTTC.

This clonotype was seen more than once but under ten times. This chain joins TRBV29-1 and TRBJ2-5, with 10 nucleotides matching TRBD2. CDR1 and CDR2 (germline): SQVTM, ANQGSEA. The CDR3 sequence is 13 residues long. CDR3 coding DNA: TGCACCATTTCCGGGACTAGCGAAGAGACCCAGTACTTC. Translated, it gives CTISGTSEETQYF.

The chain couples TRBV3-1 to TRBJ2-7; D remains ambiguous. The CDR3 is 16 amino acids. Trimming took 0 bases from V and 3 from J, leaving 15 bases between them. Germline V lookup: CDR1 LGHDT, CDR2 YNNKEL (reference sequence). The CDR3 is CASSQDKAMLNYEQYF. CDR3 nucleotides: TGTGCCAGCAGCCAAGATAAGGCGATGCTAAACTACGAGCAGTACTTC.

This clonotype was picked up one time. V gene TRBV6-1 combines with J gene TRBJ2-7, with 7 nucleotides matching TRBD1. With V trimmed by 4 bases and J by 1 base, 10 bases remained unmatched. The CDR3 is made up of 16 amino acids. Germline assignment: CDR1 MNHNS and CDR2 SASEGT. DNA for the CDR3: TGTGCCAGCAGTGCCCTCTCCGGGACAGTTTCCTACGAGCAGTACTTC. Its protein product is CASSALSGTVSYEQYF.

The chain couples TRBV13 to TRBJ2-4; 8 bases fit TRBD2. The assigned J gene may be wrong: the sequence end matches TRBJ2-7 better. The germline CDR1 and CDR2 sequences are PRHDT and FYEKMQ (reference sequence). The CDR3 runs to 15 residues. CDR3 in amino acids: CASSLIGGGLYEQYF. CDR3 in DNA: TGTGCCAGCAGCTTAATCGGGGGGGGGCTCTACGAGCAGTACTTC.

The J gene is TRBJ2-5, the V gene TRBV15, with D hard to call. V shed 2 bases and J shed 1 base, with 11 bases lying between them. In germline, CDR1 is LNHNV, CDR2 YYDKDF (reference sequence). CDR3 length: 15 amino acids. CDR3 nucleotide sequence: TGTGCCACCAGCAGACCGGGTGCGACCCAAGAGACCCAGTACTTC. Translating it yields CATSRPGATQETQYF.

The genes are TRBV28 and TRBJ2-5; D remains ambiguous. The CDR3 length is 15 residues. Germline CDR1 MDHEN, CDR2 SYDVKM. V was cut by 2 bases and J by 5 bases, with 15 bases left in between. The DNA of the CDR3 is TGTGCCAGCAGTTTAGGGCTAGGTAGGATGGAGACCCAGTACTTC. Residues: CASSLGLGRMETQYF.

This chain uses TRBV27 with TRBJ1-2; D is possibly TRBD1 (6 bases). V lost 11 bases to trimming and J lost 8 bases, with 18 bases between them. This CDR3 is 12 amino acids long. The germline V gene has CDR1 MNHEY and CDR2 SMNVEV (reference sequence). CDR3 DNA: TGTGCCGTCGGATCTTGGGGGCGCGGCTACACCTTC. Protein: CAVGSWGRGYTF.

This clonotype was seen a handful of times. This chain links TRBV27 with TRBJ2-1; TRBD2 agrees at 14 bases. Per the germline V gene, CDR1 is MNHEY and CDR2 is SMNVEV (reference sequence). V trimming: 3 bases; J trimming: 4 bases; junction bases outside the gene matches: 8. CDR3 length: 18 amino acids. In nucleotides, the CDR3 is TGTGCCAGCAGTTTCGGACTAGCGGGAGGTATGGGTTACAATGAGCAGTTCTTC. Translation: CASSFGLAGGMGYNEQFF.

This clonotype was picked up a small number of times. This chain links TRBV24-1 with TRBJ2-3; the D is unclear. Trimming took 5 bases from V and 2 from J, leaving 10 bases between them. Germline CDR1 reads KGHDR; CDR2 reads SFDVKD. The CDR3 is 14 residues long. The CDR3 reads CATSAERYTDTQYF. CDR3 DNA sequence: TGTGCCACCAGTGCGGAGCGTTACACAGATACGCAGTATTTT.

CDR3 in DNA: TGTGCCTGGAGTGTACGCGAAATGGGGACCCAGTACTTC. Its translation: CAWSVREMGTQYF. J is TRBJ2-5 and V is TRBV30; D remains unclear. V lost 0 bases and J lost 7, with 12 bases in between. This CDR3 region has 13 residues. Per germline, CDR1 GTSNPN and CDR2 SVGIG (reference sequence).

V is TRBV20-1 and J is TRBJ2-1; 11 bases match TRBD2. This CDR3 is built from 14 residues. Germline assignment: CDR1 DFQATT and CDR2 SNEGSKA (reference sequence). Trimming took 3 bases from V and 6 from J; bases not matched to a gene: 4. The CDR3 region is CSASRGTSGNEQFF. CDR3 bases: TGCAGTGCTAGTAGAGGGACTAGCGGCAATGAGCAGTTCTTC.